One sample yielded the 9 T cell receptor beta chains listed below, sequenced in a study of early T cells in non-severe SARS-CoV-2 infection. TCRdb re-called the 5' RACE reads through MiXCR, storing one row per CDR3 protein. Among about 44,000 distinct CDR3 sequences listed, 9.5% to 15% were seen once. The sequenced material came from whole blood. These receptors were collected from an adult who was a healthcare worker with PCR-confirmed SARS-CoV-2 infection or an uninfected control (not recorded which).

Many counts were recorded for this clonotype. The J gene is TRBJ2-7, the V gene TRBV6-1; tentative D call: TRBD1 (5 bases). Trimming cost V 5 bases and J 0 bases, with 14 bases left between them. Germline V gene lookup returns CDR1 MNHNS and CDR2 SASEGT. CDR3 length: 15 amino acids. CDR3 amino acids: CASSRVNRNSYEQYF. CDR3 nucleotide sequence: TGTGCCAGCAGTCGCGTAAACAGGAACTCCTACGAGCAGTACTTC.

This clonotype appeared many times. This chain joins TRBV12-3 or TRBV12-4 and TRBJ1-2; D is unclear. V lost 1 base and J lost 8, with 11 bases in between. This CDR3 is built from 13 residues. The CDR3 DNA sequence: TGTGCCAGCAGTTTAGATGGGGTCGGCGGCTACACCTTC. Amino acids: CASSLDGVGGYTF.

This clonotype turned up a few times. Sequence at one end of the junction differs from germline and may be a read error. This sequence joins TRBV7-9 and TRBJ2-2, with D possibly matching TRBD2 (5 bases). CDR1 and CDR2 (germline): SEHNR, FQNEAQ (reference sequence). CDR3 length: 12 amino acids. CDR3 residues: CASSLATGELFF. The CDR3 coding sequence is TGTGCCAGCAGCTTAGCGACCGGGGAGCTTTTTTTT.

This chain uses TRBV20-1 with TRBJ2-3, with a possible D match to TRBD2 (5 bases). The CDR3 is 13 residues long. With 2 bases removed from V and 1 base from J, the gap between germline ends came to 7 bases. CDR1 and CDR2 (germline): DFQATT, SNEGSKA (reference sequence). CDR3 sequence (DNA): TGCAGTGCTAGATGGCGGGGCACAGATACGCAGTATTTT. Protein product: CSARWRGTDTQYF.

CDR3 coding DNA: TGTGCCAGCAGCCAGACAGGGTCCTACGAGCAGTACTTC. Residues: CASSQTGSYEQYF. The chain uses TRBV7-6 and TRBJ2-7; TRBD1 aligns across 7 bases. Germline V gives CDR1 SGHVS, CDR2 FNYEAQ. This CDR3 spans 13 amino acids. Trimming removed 5 bases from V and 1 base from J; junction bases left unmatched: 2.

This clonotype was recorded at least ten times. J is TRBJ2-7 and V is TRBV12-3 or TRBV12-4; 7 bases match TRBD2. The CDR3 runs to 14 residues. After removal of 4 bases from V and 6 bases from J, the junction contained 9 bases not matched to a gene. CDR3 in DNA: TGTGCCAGCAGTTACTTCGGGGAGGGAGGCGAGCAGTACTTC. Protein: CASSYFGEGGEQYF.

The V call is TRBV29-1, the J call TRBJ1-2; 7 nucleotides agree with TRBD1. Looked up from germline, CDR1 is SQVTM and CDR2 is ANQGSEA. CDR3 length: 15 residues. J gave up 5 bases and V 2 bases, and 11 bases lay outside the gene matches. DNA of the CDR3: TGCAGCGTTGAACCCCGACAGGGCCAGTATTATGGCTACACCTTC. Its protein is CSVEPRQGQYYGYTF.

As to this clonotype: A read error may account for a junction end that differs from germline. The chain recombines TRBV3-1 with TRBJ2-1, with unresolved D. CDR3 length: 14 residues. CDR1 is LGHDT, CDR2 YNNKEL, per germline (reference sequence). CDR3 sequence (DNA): TGTGCCAGCAGCCAAGCAGGAACTTACAGTGAGCAGTTCTTC. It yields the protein CASSQAGTYSEQFF.

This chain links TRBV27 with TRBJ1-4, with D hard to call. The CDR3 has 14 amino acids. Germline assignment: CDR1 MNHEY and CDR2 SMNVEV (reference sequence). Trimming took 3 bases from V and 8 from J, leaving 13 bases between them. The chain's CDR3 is CASSFRPQGEKLFF. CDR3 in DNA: TGTGCCAGCAGTTTTAGGCCCCAAGGGGAAAAACTGTTTTTT.